This entry lists 19 T cell receptor beta chains sequenced from one sample in a study of long-term antiretroviral therapy in people with HIV. Sequencing relied on immunoSEQ assay v3.0, run at survey level. Some clones are missing from TCRdb's copy, which holds only in-frame ones; the method was immunoSEQ multiplex PCR. The sample consists of fewer than 35,000 clones, roughly four fifths of them appearing once. Sequences were derived from unsorted PBMCs, sampled 0.4 years before starting antiretroviral therapy. The source is a man younger than 35 with HIV.

This clone was detected once. The chain carries TRBV5-1 and TRBJ2-7; D is unresolved. Germline CDR1 reads SGHRS; CDR2 reads YFSETQ. The CDR3 is made up of 16 amino acids. The V gene lost 2 bases and the J gene lost 4 bases, with 19 bases spanning the gap. CDR3 DNA sequence: TGCGCCAGCAGCTTTGACGCTATAACCTCTGATTACGAGCAGTACTTC. It specifies CASSFDAITSDYEQYF.

In regard to this clone: Other DNA sequences within the sample encode an identical CDR3. V gene TRBV28 combines with J gene TRBJ1-5; D remains ambiguous. This CDR3 spans 14 amino acids. Germline V CDR1 and CDR2: MDHEN, SYDVKM. V lost 2 bases, J lost 4 bases, and 9 bases lay in between. The CDR3 sequence: CASSLPSSNQPQHF. CDR3 coding DNA: TGTGCCAGCAGTTTACCATCCAGTAATCAGCCCCAGCATTTT.

The rearrangement uses TRBV27 and TRBJ2-1; 12 positions match TRBD1. CDR1 and CDR2 from the germline V gene are MNHEY and SMNVEV (reference sequence). V was clipped by 7 bases and J by 9 bases; unmatched bases: 10. The CDR3 has 15 residues. The CDR3 DNA follows: TGTGCCAGCATTTCCCGGGACAGGGGGCTTAGTGAGCAGTTCTTC. Translation gives CASISRDRGLSEQFF.

The CDR3 region is CASSRYGQVGVSPLHF. CDR3 coding DNA: TGCGCCAGCAGCCGATACGGACAGGTCGGAGTTTCACCCCTCCACTTT. This chain uses TRBV4-1 with TRBJ1-6, with 7 nucleotides matching TRBD1. Trimming took 4 bases from V and 9 from J; bases not matched to a gene: 12. Germline CDR1 and CDR2: MGHRA and YSYEKL. The CDR3 length is 16 residues.

The V and J genes are TRBV30 and TRBJ2-5, with unresolved D. From germline, CDR1 is GTSNPN and CDR2 SVGIG (reference sequence). The CDR3 contains 14 residues. V lost 1 base to trimming and J lost 1 base, with 10 bases between them. DNA of the CDR3: TGTGCCTGGAGTGGAGAGGTCCGCCAAGAGACCCAGTACTTC. It specifies CAWSGEVRQETQYF. The full variable domain, with the rest looked up from reference TRBV30 and TRBJ2-5, is SQTIHQWPATLVQPVGSPLSLECTVEGTSNPNLYWYRQAAGRGLQLLFYSVGIGQISSEVPQNLSASRPQDRQFILSSKKLLLSDSGFYLCAWSGEVRQETQYFGPGTRLLVL.

This clone has more than one count but fewer than ten. The chain joins TRBV4-1 to TRBJ2-7, with 11 bases that match TRBD2. The V and J ends lost 1 base and 4 bases, in that order; junction bases with no gene match: 3. Germline-derived CDR1 and CDR2 are MGHRA and YSYEKL. The CDR3 sequence is 15 residues long. The CDR3 is CASSQGLAGTYEQYF. DNA for the CDR3: TGCGCCAGCAGCCAAGGACTAGCGGGGACTTACGAGCAGTACTTC.

Only one count was recorded for this clone. The gene calls are TRBV30 and TRBJ1-2; tentative D call: TRBD1 (6 bases). CDR1 and CDR2 from the germline V gene are GTSNPN and SVGIG (reference sequence). The CDR3 is 15 residues long. The V gene lost 1 base and the J gene lost 4 bases, with 16 bases spanning the gap. CDR3 residues: CAWSEDSEWVYGYTF. For the CDR3, the DNA is TGTGCCTGGAGTGAGGACAGTGAGTGGGTCTATGGCTACACCTTC.

V is TRBV9 and J is TRBJ1-1; D is undetermined. Trimming removed 4 bases at V and 3 bases at J, with 7 bases between. This CDR3 spans 12 amino acids. Looked up from germline, CDR1 is SGDLS and CDR2 is YYNGEE. The DNA of the CDR3 is TGTGCCAGCAGCTTGAGGGACACTGAAGCTTTCTTT. It is translated as CASSLRDTEAFF.

The gene calls are TRBV28 and TRBJ1-5; D gene ambiguous. Trimming pared 1 base from V and 6 bases from J, leaving 13 bases between. CDR1 is MDHEN and CDR2 is SYDVKM in the germline V gene. The CDR3 sequence is 15 residues long. CDR3 region: CASSLFGPGSQPQHF. Written as DNA, the CDR3 is TGTGCCAGCAGTTTATTTGGGCCGGGGAGTCAGCCCCAGCATTTT.

This clone was counted once. CDR3 nucleotide sequence: TGCGCCAGCAGCTTGGACAATGGAGGGGCAACGGGTGGCTACACCTTC. Residues: CASSLDNGGATGGYTF. The V gene is TRBV5-1, the J gene TRBJ1-2; TRBD1 is a possible D gene (5 bases). V lost 0 bases to trimming and J lost 7 bases, with 19 bases between them. The CDR3 length is 16 residues. From germline, CDR1 is SGHRS and CDR2 YFSETQ.

In its sample, this clone was seen once. The V and J genes are TRBV6-5 and TRBJ2-3; D remains ambiguous. Germline V gene data show CDR1 as MNHEY and CDR2 as SVGAGI. The CDR3 consists of 12 residues. Trimming left V 4 bases short and J 8 bases short, with 10 bases between. The CDR3 loop reads CASSFSVGTQYF. DNA for the CDR3: TGTGCCAGCAGTTTTTCGGTGGGTACGCAGTATTTT.

Concerning this clone: One junction end does not reproduce the germline sequence, and a read error may be involved. This chain links TRBV4-1 with TRBJ2-7; TRBD2 aligns across 10 bases. CDR1 and CDR2 (germline): MGHRA, YSYEKL. This CDR3 region has 14 residues. The CDR3 loop is CTSSQEASGSRQYF. The CDR3 nucleotides read TGCACCAGCAGCCAGGAGGCTAGCGGGAGTAGGCAGTACTTC.

This chain links TRBV5-4 with TRBJ2-3; 7 nucleotides align to TRBD2. CDR3 length equals 14 residues. The V gene's germline CDR1 is SGHNT and CDR2 YYREEE (reference sequence). Trimming took 3 bases from V and 3 from J; bases not matched to a gene: 4. The DNA of the CDR3 is TGTGCCAGCAGCTCTCGGACTAGGACAGATACGCAGTATTTT. Its translation is CASSSRTRTDTQYF.

The CDR3 DNA reads TGTGCCAGCAGTTCCCGGGACACCCCAGCTCACACAGATACGCAGTATTTT. It is translated as CASSSRDTPAHTDTQYF. The gene calls are TRBV27 and TRBJ2-3; D might be TRBD1 (6 bases). The CDR3 totals 17 residues. The germline CDR1 and CDR2 sequences are MNHEY and SMNVEV (reference sequence). The ends were cut back, 4 bases at V and 2 bases at J, with 19 bases in the middle.

The chain has TRBV5-4 and TRBJ2-2; D is unresolved. Trimming removed 4 bases at V and 7 bases at J, with 14 bases between. This CDR3 contains 14 residues. The germline V gene has CDR1 SGHNT and CDR2 YYREEE (reference sequence). CDR3 sequence reads: CASSRSLGNGELFF. The CDR3 DNA reads TGTGCCAGCAGCCGGTCGCTGGGGAACGGGGAGCTGTTTTTT.

The J gene is TRBJ1-4, the V gene TRBV25-1; no definite D call. Trimming removed 7 bases at V and 8 bases at J, with 17 bases between. The CDR3 is 14 residues long. Germline CDR1 MGHDK, CDR2 SYGVNS. In nucleotides, the CDR3 is TGTGCCAGCACAAGTCGTTGGGTGGACGAAAAACTGTTTTTT. The encoded protein is CASTSRWVDEKLFF.

For this clone: Its ends do not fully match the called genes, so a read error is possible. This chain connects TRBV7-8 to TRBJ2-7; TRBD1 is a possible D gene (6 bases). Germline loops: CDR1 SGHVS, CDR2 FQNEAQ. The CDR3 covers 15 residues. The CDR3 nucleotides read TGTGCCAGCAGCTTAGAGGCCGCCGCCAGGGGAGAGCGGCACTTC. It encodes CASSLEAAARGERHF. The entire variable domain, with the rest obtained from reference TRBV7-8 and TRBJ2-7, is as follows: GAGVSQSPRYKVAKRGQDVALRCDPISGHVSLFWYQQALGQGPEFLTYFQNEAQLDKSGLPSDRFFAERPEGSVSTLKIQRTQQEDSAVYLCASSLEAAARGERHFGPGTRLTVT.

The chain combines TRBV7-9 with TRBJ1-1; D gene ambiguous. In germline, CDR1 is SEHNR, CDR2 FQNEAQ (reference sequence). This CDR3 has 13 amino acids. V was clipped by 1 base and J by 3 bases, with 6 bases between them. For the CDR3, the DNA is TGTGCCAGCAGCTTAGAGTCAGACACTGAAGCTTTCTTT. Translated, it gives CASSLESDTEAFF.

The chain combines TRBV6-1 with TRBJ1-2; possible D gene TRBD1, 5 bases. Trimming shortened V by 6 bases and J by 2 bases, and 13 bases separated the two germline ends. Per the germline V gene, CDR1 is MNHNS and CDR2 is SASEGT. CDR3 length: 14 residues. CDR3 in amino acids: CASRITGVNYGYTF. For the CDR3, the DNA is TGTGCCAGCAGGATTACGGGGGTCAACTATGGCTACACCTTC.